This note documents a single T cell receptor (beta chain) sequence. Patients from Seattle were sampled longitudinally, starting during active infection. The source of the sample is a study of blood T cell repertoires in COVID-19. About the research overall: Acute and convalescent COVID-19 specimens originated in the United States, Italy and Spain. PBMCs, B-cell-depleted T cells, or T cells were the source of the cDNA or gDNA that made up the material.

Original data processing: Amplification from reference gene primers served as the basis for estimated nucleated cell counts. Profiling relied on immunoSEQ multiplex PCR, and the TCRdb table lists in-frame clones only, not all of them. V and J calls and clone size are as listed in that table; D and trimming were resolved from the DNA. The sample consists of some 140,000 clones, 75% to 85% of them appearing once. Trimming removed 2 bases at V and 8 bases at J, with 18 bases between. This CDR3 is built from 15 residues. Germline CDR1 is KGHSH and CDR2 is LQKENI. The sequence was obtained from a woman aged 55-69 years with COVID-19, enrolled during active disease. This chain uses TRBV18 with TRBJ1-2, with D possibly TRBD1 on 5 matching bases. Material: peripheral blood. CDR3 in amino acids: CASSPWAVGGTGYTF. The CDR3 region has the DNA TGTGCCAGCTCACCATGGGCGGTCGGGGGAACGGGCTACACCTTC.